The subject of this entry is one TCR beta chain. What it binds is not known. The sample belongs to a study of OX40 agonist ivuxolimab in advanced cancers. Notes on the study in general: In the expanded peripheral T cells, antigen specificity was never determined.

Sequencing used immunoSEQ multiplex PCR; TCRdb keeps in-frame clones, though not all of them. The sample lists about 24,000 clones; roughly 85% were seen once. The V gene's germline CDR1 is SGHNT and CDR2 YYREEE (reference sequence). Trimming removed 5 bases from V and 3 bases from J, with 14 bases in between. The CDR3 has 15 residues. The V and J genes are TRBV5-4 and TRBJ2-2, with D possibly TRBD1 on 6 matching bases. This sample comprised CD4+ or CD8+ T cells sorted from blood, obtained in a trial of the OX40 agonist ivuxolimab. The receptor was isolated from an adult with an advanced solid tumor such as melanoma, head and neck, liver or kidney cancer. This CDR3 is CASRPDRYHTGELFF. The CDR3, as DNA: TGTGCCAGCAGACCAGACAGGTACCACACCGGGGAGCTGTTTTTT.